Listed below are T cell receptor beta chains from one sample, sequenced in a study of shared T cell receptors in the human thymus. Some clones are missing from TCRdb's copy, which holds only in-frame ones; the method was immunoSEQ multiplex PCR. Of hundreds of thousands of clones listed, 88% are singletons. In addition, the sample was reused for a study of human thymus T cells.

Sequencing input: thymocytes. These receptors were obtained from a boy younger than two with a congenital heart defect. Each CDR3 is given with its conserved first and last residue. D genes are given only for firm matches.

v_gene,j_gene,d_gene,CDR3aa,CDR3nt
TRBV6-5,TRBJ1-5,TRBD1,CASSYLSEGARQPQHF,TGTGCCAGCAGTTACCTCTCCGAGGGGGCGCGTCAGCCCCAGCATTTT
TRBV4-3,TRBJ2-3,TRBD1,CASSQDRGGTDTQYF,TGCGCCAGCAGCCAGGACAGGGGTGGCACAGATACGCAGTATTTT
TRBV27,TRBJ2-3,TRBD2,CASSPPYAGEWDTQYF,TGTGCCAGCAGTCCCCCGTATGCGGGAGAATGGGATACGCAGTATTTT
TRBV4-3,TRBJ2-2,TRBD2,CASSQAKSTSGRGTGELFF,TGCGCCAGCAGCCAGGCCAAATCGACTAGCGGGAGGGGAACCGGGGAGCTGTTTTTT
TRBV5-1,TRBJ2-1,TRBD2,CASSVSGTRNEQFF,TGCGCCAGCAGCGTAAGCGGGACTAGGAATGAGCAGTTCTTC
TRBV5-3,TRBJ2-7,TRBD1,CARSRRTGERCEQYF,TGTGCCAGAAGCCGTCGGACAGGGGAGAGATGCGAGCAGTACTTC
TRBV5-6,TRBJ1-6,TRBD1,CASSSTGVPYNSPLHF,TGTGCCAGCAGCTCGACAGGGGTCCCCTATAATTCACCCCTCCACTTT
TRBV18,TRBJ1-5,TRBD1,CASSPEGQGSFLRNQPQHF,TGTGCCAGCTCACCAGAGGGACAGGGGTCCTTCCTCAGGAATCAGCCCCAGCATTTT
TRBV5-1,TRBJ2-3,.,CASSPEILGTDTQYF,TGCGCCAGCAGCCCTGAAATCTTAGGCACAGATACGCAGTATTTT
TRBV7-2,TRBJ1-2,TRBD1,CASSLARGTVGYTF,TGTGCCAGCAGCTTAGCGAGGGGGACAGTTGGCTACACCTTC
TRBV2,TRBJ2-7,TRBD2,CASSERLAVYEQYF,TGTGCCAGCAGTGAGAGGCTAGCGGTCTACGAGCAGTACTTC
TRBV11-2,TRBJ2-7,.,CASSLRMGRGCEQYF,TGTGCCAGCAGCTTAAGGATGGGCAGGGGCTGCGAGCAGTACTTC
TRBV19,TRBJ1-1,.,CASKGGGGVTEAFF,TGTGCCAGCAAGGGGGGGGGAGGTGTGACTGAAGCTTTCTTT
TRBV2,TRBJ2-2,TRBD2,CASSEKTSGYLTGELFF,TGTGCCAGCAGTGAAAAAACTAGCGGGTACCTCACCGGGGAGCTGTTTTTT
TRBV4-1,TRBJ1-5,.,CASSQEDGQYQPQHF,TGCGCCAGCAGCCAAGAGGACGGACAATATCAGCCCCAGCATTTT
TRBV27,TRBJ2-4,.,CASSPLRRAIAKNIQYF,TGTGCCAGCAGTCCATTGCGGCGTGCAATAGCCAAAAACATTCAGTACTTC